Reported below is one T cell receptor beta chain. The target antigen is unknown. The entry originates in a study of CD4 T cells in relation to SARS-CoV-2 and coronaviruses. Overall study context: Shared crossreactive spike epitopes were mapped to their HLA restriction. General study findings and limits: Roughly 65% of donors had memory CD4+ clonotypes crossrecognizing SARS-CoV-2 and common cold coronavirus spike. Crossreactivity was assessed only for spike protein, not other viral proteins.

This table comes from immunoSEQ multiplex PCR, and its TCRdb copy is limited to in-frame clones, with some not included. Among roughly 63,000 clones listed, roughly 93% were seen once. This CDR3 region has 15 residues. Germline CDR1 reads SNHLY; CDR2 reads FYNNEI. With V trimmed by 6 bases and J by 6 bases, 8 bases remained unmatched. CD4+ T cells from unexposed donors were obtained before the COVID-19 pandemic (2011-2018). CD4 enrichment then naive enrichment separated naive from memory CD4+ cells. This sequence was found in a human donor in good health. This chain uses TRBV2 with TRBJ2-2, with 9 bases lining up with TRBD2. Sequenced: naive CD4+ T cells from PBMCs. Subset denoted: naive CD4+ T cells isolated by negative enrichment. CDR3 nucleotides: TGTGCCAGCAGAGATCTAGCGGGGTATCCCGGGGAGCTGTTTTTT. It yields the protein CASRDLAGYPGELFF.